This note documents a single T cell receptor beta chain sequence. Antigen specificity is unknown. These data are taken from a study of cytomegalovirus exposure and HLA in healthy donors. Overall study findings and caveats: Clonal expansion was found to be greater in HLA-associated TCR beta chains than in equally common others in a later analysis. A later analysis reportedly found that, within productive TCRs, an Asian-associated ancestry cluster had fewer N-insertions than the mean observed across the approximately 700 donors.

PCR was performed using 60 Vbeta and 13 Jbeta primers. Clones were sequenced by immunoSEQ multiplex PCR, and TCRdb holds only the in-frame ones, with some missing. The sample lists over 130,000 clones, about four fifths occurring once. The ends lost 1 base at V and 3 bases at J; junction bases unmatched: 1. This CDR3 has 14 residues. CDR1 and CDR2 (germline): SEHNR, FQNEAQ (reference sequence). The chain recombines TRBV7-9 with TRBJ2-7; 9 bases line up with TRBD1. The material sequenced was PBMCs. The clonotype comes from a man aged 50-59 years in good health and CMV-seropositive. This chain's CDR3 is CASSLGGQGYEQYF. CDR3 in DNA: TGTGCCAGCAGCTTAGGGGGACAGGGCTACGAGCAGTACTTC.